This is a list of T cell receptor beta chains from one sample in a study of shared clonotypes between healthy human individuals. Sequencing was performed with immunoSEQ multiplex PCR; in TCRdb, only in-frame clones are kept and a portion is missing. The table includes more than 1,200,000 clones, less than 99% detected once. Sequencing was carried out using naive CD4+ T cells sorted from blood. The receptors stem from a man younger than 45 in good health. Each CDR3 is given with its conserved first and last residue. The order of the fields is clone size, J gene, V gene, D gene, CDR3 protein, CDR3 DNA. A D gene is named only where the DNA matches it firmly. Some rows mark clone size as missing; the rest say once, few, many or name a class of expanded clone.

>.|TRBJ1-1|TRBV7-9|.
CASSPWRSSNTEAFF
TGTGCCAGCAGCCCGTGGCGGAGTTCGAACACTGAAGCTTTCTTT
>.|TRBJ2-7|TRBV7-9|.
CASSFARAGSYEQYF
TGTGCCAGCAGCTTCGCCAGGGCTGGCTCCTACGAGCAGTACTTC
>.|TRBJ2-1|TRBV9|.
CASSVERLQGSNEQFF
TGTGCCAGCAGCGTAGAAAGATTGCAGGGGAGCAATGAGCAGTTCTTC
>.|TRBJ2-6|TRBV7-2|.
CASRSRGNSGANVLTF
TGTGCCAGCAGGTCTCGGGGGAACTCTGGGGCCAACGTCCTGACTTTC
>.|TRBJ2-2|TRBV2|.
CASSVKAANTGELFF
TGTGCCAGCAGTGTTAAAGCGGCCAACACCGGGGAGCTGTTTTTT
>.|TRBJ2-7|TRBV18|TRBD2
CASSRLSGSSYEQYF
TGTGCCAGCTCCCGACTTAGCGGGAGCTCCTACGAGCAGTACTTC
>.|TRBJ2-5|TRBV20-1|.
CSANHKETQYF
TGCAGTGCTAATCACAAAGAGACCCAGTACTTC
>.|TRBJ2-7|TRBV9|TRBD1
CASSKGAGISYEQYF
TGTGCCAGCAGCAAGGGGGCAGGGATCTCCTACGAGCAGTACTTC
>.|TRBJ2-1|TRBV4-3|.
CASSQEPFRGFNEQFF
TGCGCCAGCAGCCAAGAACCGTTTAGGGGGTTTAATGAGCAGTTCTTC
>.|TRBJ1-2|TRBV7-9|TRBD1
CASSFGQGAFGYTF
TGTGCCAGCAGCTTTGGACAGGGGGCCTTTGGCTACACCTTC
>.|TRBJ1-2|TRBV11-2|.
CASSSGTDWDYGYTF
TGTGCCAGCAGCTCCGGGACTGATTGGGACTATGGCTACACCTTC
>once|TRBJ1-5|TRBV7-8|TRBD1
CASSALGDRGRQPQHF
TGTGCCAGCAGCGCACTGGGGGACAGGGGGCGCCAGCCCCAGCATTTT
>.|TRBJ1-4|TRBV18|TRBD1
CASSPTKGASNEKLFF
TGTGCCAGCTCACCTACCAAGGGGGCTTCTAATGAAAAACTGTTTTTT
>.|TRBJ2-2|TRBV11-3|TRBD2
CASSLGKGLAGVPDTGELFF
TGTGCCAGCAGCTTAGGGAAGGGACTAGCGGGAGTCCCGGACACCGGGGAGCTGTTTTTT
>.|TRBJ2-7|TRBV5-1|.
CASSLTSTDEQYF
TGCGCCAGCAGCTTGACCTCGACGGACGAGCAGTACTTC
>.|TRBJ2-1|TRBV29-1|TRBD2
CSVEGRTSGRYNEQFF
TGCAGCGTTGAGGGCAGGACTAGCGGGAGGTACAATGAGCAGTTCTTC
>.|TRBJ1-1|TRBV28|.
CASSLAGSAFF
TGTGCCAGCAGTTTGGCAGGGTCGGCTTTCTTT